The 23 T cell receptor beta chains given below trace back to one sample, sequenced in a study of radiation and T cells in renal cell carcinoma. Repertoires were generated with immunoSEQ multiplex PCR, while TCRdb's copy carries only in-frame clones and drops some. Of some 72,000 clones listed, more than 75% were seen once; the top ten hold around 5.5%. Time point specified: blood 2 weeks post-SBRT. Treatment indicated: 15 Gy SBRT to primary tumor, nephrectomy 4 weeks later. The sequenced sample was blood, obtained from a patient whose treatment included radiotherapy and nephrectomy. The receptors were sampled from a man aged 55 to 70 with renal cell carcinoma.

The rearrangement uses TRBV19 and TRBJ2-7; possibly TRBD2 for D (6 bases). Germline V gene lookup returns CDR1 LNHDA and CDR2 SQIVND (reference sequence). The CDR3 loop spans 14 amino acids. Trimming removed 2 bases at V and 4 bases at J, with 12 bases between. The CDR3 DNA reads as TGTGCCAGTAGTATATCGGGAGAGGGTTACGAGCAGTACTTC. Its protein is CASSISGEGYEQYF. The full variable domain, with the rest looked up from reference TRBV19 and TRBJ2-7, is DGGITQSPKYLFRKEGQNVTLSCEQNLNHDAMYWYRQDPGQGLRLIYYSQIVNDFQKGDIAEGYSVSREKKESFPLTVTSAQKNPTAFYLCASSISGEGYEQYFGPGTRLTVT.

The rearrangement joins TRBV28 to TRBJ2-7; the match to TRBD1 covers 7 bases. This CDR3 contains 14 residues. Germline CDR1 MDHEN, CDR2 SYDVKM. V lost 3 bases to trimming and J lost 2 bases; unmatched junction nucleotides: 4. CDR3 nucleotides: TGTGCCAGCAGTTTTCAGACAGGGACCTACGAGCAGTACTTC. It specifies CASSFQTGTYEQYF.

CDR3 nucleotide sequence: TGTGCCAGCAGCTTAGCCGAGCAGTACTTC. This translates into CASSLAEQYF. The chain is built from TRBV7-2 and TRBJ2-7; D unclear. This CDR3 spans 10 amino acids. V was clipped by 0 bases and J by 6 bases, with 0 bases between them. In germline, CDR1 is SGHTA, CDR2 FQGNSA. The complete variable domain, with remaining parts taken from reference TRBV7-2 and TRBJ2-7, reads GAGVSQSPSNKVTEKGKDVELRCDPISGHTALYWYRQSLGQGLEFLIYFQGNSAPDKSGLPSDRFSAERTGGSVSTLTIQRTQQEDSAVYLCASSLAEQYFGPGTRLTVT.

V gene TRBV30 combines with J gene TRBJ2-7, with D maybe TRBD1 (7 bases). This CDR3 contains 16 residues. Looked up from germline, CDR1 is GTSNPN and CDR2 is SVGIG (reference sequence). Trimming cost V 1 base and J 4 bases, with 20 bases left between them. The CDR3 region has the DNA TGTGCCTGGAGTGCTAGGACAGGCCGGGGGACTTACGAGCAGTACTTC. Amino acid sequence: CAWSARTGRGTYEQYF.

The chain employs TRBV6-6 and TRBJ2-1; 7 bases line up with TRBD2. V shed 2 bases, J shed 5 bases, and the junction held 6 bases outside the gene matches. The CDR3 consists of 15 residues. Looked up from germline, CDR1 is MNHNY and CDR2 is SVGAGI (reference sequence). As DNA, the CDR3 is TGTGCCAGCAGTTACCCGGGGACTATGAACAATGAGCAGTTCTTC. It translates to CASSYPGTMNNEQFF.

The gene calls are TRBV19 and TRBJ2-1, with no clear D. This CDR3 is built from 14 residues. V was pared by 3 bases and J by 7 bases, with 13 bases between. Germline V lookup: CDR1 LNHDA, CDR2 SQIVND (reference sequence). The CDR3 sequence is CASSIGPPRNEQFF. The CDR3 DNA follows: TGTGCCAGTAGTATCGGCCCCCCCCGTAATGAGCAGTTCTTC.

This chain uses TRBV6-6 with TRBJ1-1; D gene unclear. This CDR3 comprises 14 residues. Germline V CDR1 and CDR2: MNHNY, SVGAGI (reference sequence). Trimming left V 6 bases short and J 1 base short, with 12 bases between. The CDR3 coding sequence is TGTGCCAGCAGATACAGCAGACCGAACACTGAAGCTTTCTTT. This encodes CASRYSRPNTEAFF.

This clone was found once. The CDR3 bases are TGTGCTAGTGGTTTGGTCCGGCGGTATTACACAGATACGCAGTATTTT. Residues: CASGLVRRYYTDTQYF. This rearrangement joins TRBV12-5 to TRBJ2-3; no clear D gene. CDR3 length equals 16 residues. Germline CDR1 LGHNT, CDR2 FRNRAP. The V and J ends lost 0 bases and 2 bases respectively, with 12 bases between them.

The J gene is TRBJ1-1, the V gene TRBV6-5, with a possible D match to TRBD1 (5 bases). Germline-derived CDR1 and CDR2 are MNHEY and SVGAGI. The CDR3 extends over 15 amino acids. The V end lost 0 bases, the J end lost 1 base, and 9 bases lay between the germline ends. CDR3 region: CASSYSNRGNTEAFF. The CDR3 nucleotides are TGTGCCAGCAGTTACTCGAATAGGGGGAACACTGAAGCTTTCTTT.

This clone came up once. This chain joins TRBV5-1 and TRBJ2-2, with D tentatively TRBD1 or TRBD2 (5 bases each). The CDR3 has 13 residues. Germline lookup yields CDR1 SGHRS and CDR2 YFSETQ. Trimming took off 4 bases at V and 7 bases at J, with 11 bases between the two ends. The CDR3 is CASSQDGGGELFF. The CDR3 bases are TGCGCCAGCAGCCAGGATGGGGGCGGGGAGCTGTTTTTT.

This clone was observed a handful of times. In nucleotides, the CDR3 is TGTGCCAGCAGCACCCCTAGGGAACTGTTTTTT. It codes for CASSTPRELFF. This chain connects TRBV28 to TRBJ1-4; D is undetermined. Germline CDR1 reads MDHEN; CDR2 reads SYDVKM. The V gene lost 6 bases and the J gene lost 12 bases, with 11 bases spanning the gap. The CDR3 spans 11 residues.

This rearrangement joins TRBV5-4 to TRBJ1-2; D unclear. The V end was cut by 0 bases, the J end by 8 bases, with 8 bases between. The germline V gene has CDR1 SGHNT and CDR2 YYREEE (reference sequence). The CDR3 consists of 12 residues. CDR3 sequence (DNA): TGTGCCAGCAGCTTGGAACAGACGGGCTACACCTTC. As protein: CASSLEQTGYTF.

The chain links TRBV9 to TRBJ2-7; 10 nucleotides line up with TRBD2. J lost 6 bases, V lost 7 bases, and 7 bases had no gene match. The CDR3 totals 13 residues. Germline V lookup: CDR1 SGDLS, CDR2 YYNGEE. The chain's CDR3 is CASGPLAGVEQYF. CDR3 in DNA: TGTGCCAGCGGACCCCTAGCGGGAGTCGAGCAGTACTTC.

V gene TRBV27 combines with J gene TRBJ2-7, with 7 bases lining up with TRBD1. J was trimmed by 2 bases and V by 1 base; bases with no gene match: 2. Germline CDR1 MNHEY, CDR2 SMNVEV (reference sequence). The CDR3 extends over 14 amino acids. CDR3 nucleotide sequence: TGTGCCAGCAGTTTATTGACAGGGACCTACGAGCAGTACTTC. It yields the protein CASSLLTGTYEQYF.

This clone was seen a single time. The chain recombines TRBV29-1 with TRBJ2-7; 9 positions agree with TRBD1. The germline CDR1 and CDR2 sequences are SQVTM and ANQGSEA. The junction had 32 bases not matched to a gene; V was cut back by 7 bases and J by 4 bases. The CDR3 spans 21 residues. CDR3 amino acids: CSAMLDNRDRDIRSPGYEQYF. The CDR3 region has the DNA TGCAGCGCCATGCTCGACAACCGGGACAGGGACATCAGGAGCCCCGGATACGAGCAGTACTTC.

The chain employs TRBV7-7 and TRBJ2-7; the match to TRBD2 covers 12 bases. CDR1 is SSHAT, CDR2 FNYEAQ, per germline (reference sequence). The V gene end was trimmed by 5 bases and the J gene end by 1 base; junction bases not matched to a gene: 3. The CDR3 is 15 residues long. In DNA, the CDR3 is TGTGCCAGCAGCCCCGGACTAGCGGGATCCTACGAGCAGTACTTC. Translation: CASSPGLAGSYEQYF.

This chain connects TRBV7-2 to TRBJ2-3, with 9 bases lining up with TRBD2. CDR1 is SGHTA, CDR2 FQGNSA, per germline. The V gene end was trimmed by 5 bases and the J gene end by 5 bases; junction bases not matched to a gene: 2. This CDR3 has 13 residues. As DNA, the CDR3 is TGTGCCAGCAGCAAACTAGCGGGAGATACGCAGTATTTT. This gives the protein CASSKLAGDTQYF. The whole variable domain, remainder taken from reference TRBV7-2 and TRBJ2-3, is GAGVSQSPSNKVTEKGKDVELRCDPISGHTALYWYRQSLGQGLEFLIYFQGNSAPDKSGLPSDRFSAERTGGSVSTLTIQRTQQEDSAVYLCASSKLAGDTQYFGPGTRLTVL.

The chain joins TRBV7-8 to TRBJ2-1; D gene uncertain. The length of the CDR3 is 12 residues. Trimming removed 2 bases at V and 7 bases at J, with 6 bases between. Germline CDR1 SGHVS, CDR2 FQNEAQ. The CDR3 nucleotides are TGTGCCAGCAGCTTAACAGCAAATGAGCAGTTCTTC. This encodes CASSLTANEQFF.

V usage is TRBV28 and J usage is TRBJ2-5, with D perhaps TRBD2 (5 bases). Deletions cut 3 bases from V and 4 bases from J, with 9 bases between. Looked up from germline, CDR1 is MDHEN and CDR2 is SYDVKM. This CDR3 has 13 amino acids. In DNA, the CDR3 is TGTGCCAGCAGTTTGATCAGCGGAGAGACCCAGTACTTC. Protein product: CASSLISGETQYF.

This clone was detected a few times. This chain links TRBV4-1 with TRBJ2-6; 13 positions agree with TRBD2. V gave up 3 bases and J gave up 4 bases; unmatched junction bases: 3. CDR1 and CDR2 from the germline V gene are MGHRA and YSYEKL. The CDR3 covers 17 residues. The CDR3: CASSQGLAGRGANVLTF. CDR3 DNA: TGCGCCAGCAGCCAGGGACTAGCGGGAAGGGGGGCCAACGTCCTGACTTTC.

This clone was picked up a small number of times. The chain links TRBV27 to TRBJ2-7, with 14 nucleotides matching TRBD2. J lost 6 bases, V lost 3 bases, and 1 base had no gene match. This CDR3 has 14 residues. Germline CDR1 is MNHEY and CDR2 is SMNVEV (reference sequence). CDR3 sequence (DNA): TGTGCCAGCAGTTTGACTAGCGGGAGGGTCGAGCAGTACTTC. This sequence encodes CASSLTSGRVEQYF.

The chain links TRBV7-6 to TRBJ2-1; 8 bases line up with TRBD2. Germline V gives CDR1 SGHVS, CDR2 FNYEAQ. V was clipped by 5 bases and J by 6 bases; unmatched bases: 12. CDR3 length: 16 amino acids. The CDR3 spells CASSQKREGLGNEQFF. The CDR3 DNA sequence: TGTGCCAGCAGCCAGAAACGGGAGGGCCTGGGCAATGAGCAGTTCTTC.

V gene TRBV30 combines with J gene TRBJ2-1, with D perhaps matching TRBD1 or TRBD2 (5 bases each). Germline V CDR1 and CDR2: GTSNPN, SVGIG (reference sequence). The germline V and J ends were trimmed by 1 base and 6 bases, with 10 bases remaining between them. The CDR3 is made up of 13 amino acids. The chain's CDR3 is CAWSAGAPNEQFF. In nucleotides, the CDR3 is TGTGCCTGGAGTGCCGGGGCTCCCAATGAGCAGTTCTTC.